What follows describes a single T cell receptor (beta chain). Its antigen is still unknown. V lost 5 bases and J lost 3; bases outside the gene matches: 6. The CDR3 is 16 residues long. Germline values: CDR1 SEHNR, CDR2 FQNEAQ (reference sequence). CD8 cells classed as naive were CD45RO-negative and positively selected for CCR7, excluding terminally differentiated effector memory CD45RA+ cells. Donors had no recently reported acute infections or vaccinations and were HIV-negative. The donor cohort consisted entirely of Caucasian adults residing in Nashville, Tennessee. The record originates from a study of shared clonotypes between healthy human individuals. Study-wide results and caveats: Rarefaction demonstrated incomplete sorted-subset sequencing despite large depth.

Investigators spread the genomic DNA of each subset evenly over several immunoSEQ plates. The method was immunoSEQ multiplex PCR; TCRdb's version includes in-frame clones alone and lacks a portion of them. There are roughly 550,000 clones in the sample; around 95% occur only once, and 0.09% to 0.13% lies in the top ten. The V gene is TRBV7-9, the J gene TRBJ2-1; 11 bases line up with TRBD2. The sample taken for sequencing was naive CD8+ T cells sorted from blood. The receptor's source is a woman aged 25 to 45 in good health. CDR3 coding DNA: TGTGCCAGCAGCCCCCCGACTAGCGGGAACTACAATGAGCAGTTCTTC. Translating gives CASSPPTSGNYNEQFF.